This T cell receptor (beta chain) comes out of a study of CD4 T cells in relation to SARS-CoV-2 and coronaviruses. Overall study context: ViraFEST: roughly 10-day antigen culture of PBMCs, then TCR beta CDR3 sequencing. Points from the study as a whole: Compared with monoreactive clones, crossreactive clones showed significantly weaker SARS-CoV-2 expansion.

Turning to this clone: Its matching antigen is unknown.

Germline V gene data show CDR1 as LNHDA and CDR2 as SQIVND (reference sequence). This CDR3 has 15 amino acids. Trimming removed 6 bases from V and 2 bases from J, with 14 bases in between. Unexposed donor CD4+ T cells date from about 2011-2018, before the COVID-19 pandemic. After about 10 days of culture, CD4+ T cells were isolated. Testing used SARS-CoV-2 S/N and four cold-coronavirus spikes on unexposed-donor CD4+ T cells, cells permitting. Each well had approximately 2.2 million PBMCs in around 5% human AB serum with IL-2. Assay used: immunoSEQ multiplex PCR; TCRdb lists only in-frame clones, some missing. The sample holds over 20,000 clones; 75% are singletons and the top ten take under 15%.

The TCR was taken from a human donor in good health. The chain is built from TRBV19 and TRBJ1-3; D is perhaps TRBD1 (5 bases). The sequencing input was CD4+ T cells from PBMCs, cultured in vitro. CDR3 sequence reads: CASSMGVDPGNTIYF. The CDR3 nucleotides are TGTGCCAGTAGCATGGGGGTTGACCCTGGAAACACCATATATTTT.